The source of this T cell receptor (beta chain) is a study of tissue T cells after allogeneic stem cell transplantation. General study points: Within patients, tissue anatomy strongly shaped TCR repertoire composition.

TCRdb's table, derived via immunoSEQ multiplex PCR, lists solely in-frame clones and lacks some. The sample has 26,000 or so clones, about 89% seen once. The germline V gene encodes CDR1 KGHDR and CDR2 SFDVKD. This CDR3 is built from 19 residues. V was cut by 9 bases and J by 0 bases, with 25 bases left in between. Comments on this clone: Its antigen remains unidentified.

This receptor was obtained from a male donor older than 55 who later had graft-versus-host disease after an allogeneic stem cell transplant. This sample comprised blood, obtained before transplantation. The chain recombines TRBV24-1 with TRBJ2-2; D is perhaps TRBD1 (6 bases). The CDR3 is CATEGGPTGLPTNTGELFF. CDR3 nucleotide sequence: TGTGCCACCGAGGGCGGACCGACAGGCCTACCGACGAACACCGGGGAGCTGTTTTTT.